This is a list of T cell receptor beta chains from one sample in a study of blood T cells in healthy people across ages. MiXCR, run by TCRdb on the 5' RACE reads, gives a single entry per CDR3 protein. The sample includes about a million distinct CDR3 sequences, around 54% of them seen just once. Sequenced sample: blood. The receptors stem from a woman aged 60-75 years in good health. Both conserved end residues are part of each CDR3. Fields, in order: V gene, CDR3 protein.

V: TRBV20-1; CDR3: CSAAKTYNEQFF
V: TRBV20-1; CDR3: CSAPQAPSGSGDEQYF
V: TRBV6-5; CDR3: CASSYSNVNTEAFF
V: TRBV12-5; CDR3: CASGSHPSGVSNEQFF
V: TRBV9; CDR3: CASSVGRGGQGYEQYF
V: TRBV13; CDR3: CASSLVQGGEQYF
V: TRBV28; CDR3: CASTPGGETQYF
V: TRBV7-2; CDR3: CASSLERRGETQYF
V: TRBV6-2/TRBV6-3; CDR3: CASSYSKGAAAYEQYF
V: TRBV28; CDR3: CASSAGGRAYEQYF
V: TRBV20-1; CDR3: CSAQPSGRAYEQFF
V: TRBV3-1; CDR3: CASSWGTTEAFF
V: TRBV30; CDR3: CAWSGQGENGYTF
V: TRBV27; CDR3: CASGKAGIRYGYTF
V: TRBV9; CDR3: CASSVGIAGGEEQFF
V: TRBV28; CDR3: CASSSSTKSGANVLTF
V: TRBV6-2/TRBV6-3; CDR3: CASYQSGTQETQYF
V: TRBV12-3/TRBV12-4; CDR3: CASSTKAYNEQYF
V: TRBV7-2; CDR3: CASSLGGTGGRYF
V: TRBV24-1; CDR3: CATSDSPGRDTQYF
V: TRBV6-6; CDR3: CASSQRTAGNTGELFF
V: TRBV11-3; CDR3: CASSLGGDRNEQFF
V: TRBV20-1; CDR3: CSARTAGEGQPQHF
V: TRBV15; CDR3: CATSREVGTLYNEQFF
V: TRBV9; CDR3: CADGIAEGYYNEQFF
V: TRBV4-1; CDR3: CASSQNQREGEQFF
V: TRBV12-3/TRBV12-4; CDR3: CASSTPALADNEQFF
V: TRBV13; CDR3: CASSGLDTQYF
V: TRBV6-1; CDR3: CASSEFAGEQFF
V: TRBV7-2; CDR3: CASSLTGLESSYGYTF
V: TRBV19; CDR3: CASSIAPTGAHSPLHF
V: TRBV7-2; CDR3: CASSLDFNTGELFF
V: TRBV7-9; CDR3: CASTGTGGLLTTDTQYF